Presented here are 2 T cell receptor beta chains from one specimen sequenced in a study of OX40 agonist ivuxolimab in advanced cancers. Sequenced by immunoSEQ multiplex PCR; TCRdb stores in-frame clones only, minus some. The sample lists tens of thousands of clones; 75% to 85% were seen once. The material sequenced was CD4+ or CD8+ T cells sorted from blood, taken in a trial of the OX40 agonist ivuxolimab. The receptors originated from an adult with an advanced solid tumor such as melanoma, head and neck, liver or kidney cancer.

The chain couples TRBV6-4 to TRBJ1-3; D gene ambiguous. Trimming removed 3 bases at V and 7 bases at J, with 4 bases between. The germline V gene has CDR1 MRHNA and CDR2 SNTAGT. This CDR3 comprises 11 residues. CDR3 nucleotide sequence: TGTGCCAGCAGTGAGGGGAACACCATATATTTT. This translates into CASSEGNTIYF.

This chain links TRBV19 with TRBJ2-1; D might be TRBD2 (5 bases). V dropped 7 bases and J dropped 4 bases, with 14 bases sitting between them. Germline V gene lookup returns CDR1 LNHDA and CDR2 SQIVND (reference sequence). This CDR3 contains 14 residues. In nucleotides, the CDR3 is TGTGCCAGTAACCCCGGGAAGTTATACAATGAGCAGTTCTTC. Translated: CASNPGKLYNEQFF.